This TCR beta chain was identified during a study of cytomegalovirus exposure and HLA in healthy donors. Overall study context: Within the Caucasian-associated ancestry cluster were around 81% of the roughly 400 genotyped donors.

V was cut by 0 bases and J by 8 bases, with 8 bases left in between. CDR1 and CDR2 (germline): SGDLS, YYNGEE. The CDR3 is made up of 13 amino acids. On this clone itself: Its target is not known.

PCR used 60 Vbeta primers and 13 Jbeta primers. Sequencing was performed with immunoSEQ multiplex PCR; in TCRdb, only in-frame clones are kept and a portion is missing. The table records approximately 79,000 clones, 65% to 75% of them present only once. Whole-study results and caveats: TCR beta chains numbering more than 150 were designated cytomegalovirus-associated.

The sequenced sample was PBMCs. The rearrangement links TRBV9 to TRBJ1-4; no firm D call. The origin of this receptor is a man between 35 and 55 years old in good health and CMV-seropositive. The CDR3 sequence is CASSVGVGEKLFF. The CDR3 nucleotides read TGTGCCAGCAGCGTAGGAGTGGGCGAAAAACTGTTTTTT.